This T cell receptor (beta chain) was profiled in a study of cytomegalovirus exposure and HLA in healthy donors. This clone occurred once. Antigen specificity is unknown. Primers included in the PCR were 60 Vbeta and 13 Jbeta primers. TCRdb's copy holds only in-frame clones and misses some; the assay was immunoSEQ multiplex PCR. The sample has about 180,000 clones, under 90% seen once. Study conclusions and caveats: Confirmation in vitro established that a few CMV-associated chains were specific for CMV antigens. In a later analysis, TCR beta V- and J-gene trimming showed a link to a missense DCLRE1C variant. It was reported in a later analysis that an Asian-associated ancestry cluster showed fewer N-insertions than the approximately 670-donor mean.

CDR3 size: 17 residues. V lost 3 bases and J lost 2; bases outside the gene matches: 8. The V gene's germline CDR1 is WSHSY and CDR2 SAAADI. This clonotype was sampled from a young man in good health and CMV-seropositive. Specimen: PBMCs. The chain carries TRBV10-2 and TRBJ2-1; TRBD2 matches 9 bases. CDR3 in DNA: TGCGCCAGCAGTGACCCGGGCGGGAGGGGCGCCTACAATGAGCAGTTCTTC. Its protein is CASSDPGGRGAYNEQFF.